Listed below are T cell receptor beta chains from one sample, sequenced in a study of T-cell memory formation after mild COVID-19. TCRdb redid the calling of the 5' RACE reads with MiXCR, one entry per CDR3 protein. The profile shows hundreds of thousands of distinct CDR3 sequences, 15% to 20% of them singletons. Sequencing was carried out using PBMCs or a T cell subset sorted from them (not recorded which). These receptors all stem from a man between 18 and 35 years old who had mild COVID-19 (a few samples of this study predate the infection). Cell type and time point are not known. Each CDR3 is given with its conserved first and last residue. The order of the fields is CDR3 protein, J gene, CDR3 length, V gene.

CASSLGRGLGYGYTF TRBJ1-2 15 TRBV11-2
CASSFDSPTDTQYF TRBJ2-3 14 TRBV5-1
CSAAYLGSDYGYTF TRBJ1-2 14 TRBV20-1
CASSLGVYGANVLTF TRBJ2-6 15 TRBV7-2
CASSPGTGLDTQYF TRBJ2-3 14 TRBV18
CSVAWPQGRETQYF TRBJ2-5 14 TRBV29-1
CASSQGGPSETQYF TRBJ2-5 14 TRBV4-2
CASSRKINQETQYF TRBJ2-5 14 TRBV4-1
CASSQDRGPDTQYF TRBJ2-3 14 TRBV4-3
CASRQARYPNSYEQYF TRBJ2-7 16 TRBV12-3/TRBV12-4
CASSRGPSGSRTDTQYF TRBJ2-3 17 TRBV5-5
CASSLGTLDQPQHF TRBJ1-5 14 TRBV12-3/TRBV12-4
CASSLGLRETQYF TRBJ2-5 13 TRBV12-3/TRBV12-4
CATSDRGSLYGYTF TRBJ1-2 14 TRBV24-1
CASGPQGAYQPQHF TRBJ1-5 14 TRBV12-5
CSVAGPQWSNIQYF TRBJ2-4 14 TRBV29-1
CASSFAPNPGQESF TRBJ2-7 14 TRBV7-2
CASSGGASTDTQYF TRBJ2-3 14 TRBV6-4
CSARVGNTGELFF TRBJ2-2 13 TRBV20-1
CASSQRSGAETQYF TRBJ2-5 14 TRBV7-2
CSASGGARSPQHF TRBJ1-5 13 TRBV20-1
CASSVGTSGGLSTGELFF TRBJ2-2 18 TRBV9
CASSPPGTVDTEAFF TRBJ1-1 15 TRBV7-9
CASSLGPTEAFF TRBJ1-1 12 TRBV5-6
CASGPVQETQYF TRBJ2-5 12 TRBV7-9
CASNSGIGNIQYF TRBJ2-4 13 TRBV6-5
CASSTGQGNYNEQFF TRBJ2-1 15 TRBV7-2
CASSLARPGVSEKLFF TRBJ1-4 16 TRBV7-9
CASSTSGGAIAGELFF TRBJ2-2 16 TRBV7-2